The rows below give T cell receptor beta chains drawn from one sample of a study of early T cells in non-severe SARS-CoV-2 infection. Each CDR3 protein is one row after TCRdb ran MiXCR on the 5' RACE reads. The sample holds 75,000 to 95,000 distinct CDR3 sequences, about 15% seen once. Sequencing used whole blood, obtained at baseline. The source is an adult who was a healthcare worker with PCR-confirmed SARS-CoV-2 infection or an uninfected control (not recorded which). Both conserved end residues are part of each CDR3. Fields, in order: CDR3 DNA, CDR3 protein, D gene, V gene, clone size, J gene, CDR3 length. D genes are given only for firm matches. The size entry is marked missing in some rows and otherwise reads once, few, many or a size class.

TGCAGTGCTAGAGCTAGCGCCCACCCCACAGATACGCAGTATTTT CSARASAHPTDTQYF NA TRBV20-1 NA TRBJ2-3 15
TGCAGTGCTAGAGATAAACTAGCGGGAACATACACCGGGGAGCTGTTTTTT CSARDKLAGTYTGELFF TRBD2 TRBV20-1 NA TRBJ2-2 17
TGCGCCAGCCGGAGCCGCTCGGATACGCAGTATTTT CASRSRSDTQYF NA TRBV10-1 NA TRBJ2-3 12
TGTGCCAGCTCTGCACTGGGGGTAGGCGAGCAGTACTTC CASSALGVGEQYF NA TRBV27 NA TRBJ2-7 13
TGCAGCGTTGACCCCCTAGCGGTCTACAATGAGCAGTTCTTC CSVDPLAVYNEQFF TRBD2 TRBV29-1 few TRBJ2-1 14
TGTGCCAGCAGTGGCGGCAGGCTCTCGCACTACAATGAGCAGTTCTTC CASSGGRLSHYNEQFF NA TRBV2 many TRBJ2-1 16
TGTGCCAGCAGTTACGGCCAGGACACCGGGGAGCTGTTTTTT CASSYGQDTGELFF NA TRBV6-6 few TRBJ2-2 14
TGCGCCAGCAGCCAAGAGCCGAGGGTAATCCGCTCTGGAGATACGCAGTATTTT CASSQEPRVIRSGDTQYF NA TRBV4-3 many TRBJ2-3 18
TGCGCCAGCAGCCAAAATAACAGGGGGGATAATTCACCCCTCCACTTT CASSQNNRGDNSPLHF TRBD1 TRBV4-1 few TRBJ1-6 16
TGCAGTGCTCTGACTAGCGGGAGGAAAGATACGCAGTATTTT CSALTSGRKDTQYF TRBD2 TRBV20-1 many TRBJ2-3 14
TGTGCCAGCAGCTTACCGTCTGGCCACGGGAATGAGCAGTTCTTC CASSLPSGHGNEQFF NA TRBV7-9 medium-sized TRBJ2-1 15
TGTGCCAGCAGGCTACCGGGACAGGGGGTCGCTAATGAAAAACTGTTTTTT CASRLPGQGVANEKLFF TRBD1 TRBV28 few TRBJ1-4 17
TGCGCCAGCAGCTTGAATGGCAATCAGCCCCAGCATTTT CASSLNGNQPQHF NA TRBV5-1 few TRBJ1-5 13
TGCGCCAGCAGCTTAATGGGGGTTAACACTGAAGCTTTCTTT CASSLMGVNTEAFF NA TRBV5-1 few TRBJ1-1 14
TGTGCCAGCAGCCGTCGGACGAGCTCCTACAATGAGCAGTTCTTC CASSRRTSSYNEQFF NA TRBV7-8 few TRBJ2-1 15
TGTGCCAGCAGCCCTATAGGCACCGGGGAGCTGTTTTTT CASSPIGTGELFF NA TRBV11-3 few TRBJ2-2 13
TGTGCCAGCAGCTTAGGGGTCAATGAGCAGTTCTTC CASSLGVNEQFF NA TRBV7-9 NA TRBJ2-1 12
TGTGCCAGCACCTTGGGGACAGGGAGTGAAAAACTGTTTTTT CASTLGTGSEKLFF TRBD1 TRBV6-1 NA TRBJ1-4 14
TGTGCCATCATGGTCGCAAACACCATATATTTT CAIMVANTIYF NA TRBV10-3 NA TRBJ1-3 11
TGCGCCAGCAGCCAAAGCATAATAGGGGGCTCCTACGAGCAGTACTTC CASSQSIIGGSYEQYF NA TRBV4-1 NA TRBJ2-7 16
TGTGCCAGCAGTCCGGGGACCGGGCCCTACGAGCAGTACTTC CASSPGTGPYEQYF NA TRBV6-6 NA TRBJ2-7 14
TGTGCCAGTAGCGGTTTCTCCTACAATGAGCAGTTCTTC CASSGFSYNEQFF NA TRBV19 NA TRBJ2-1 13
TGCGCCAGCAGTAGACTAGGCTACGAGCAGTACTTC CASSRLGYEQYF NA TRBV10-2 medium-sized TRBJ2-7 12
TGTGCCAGCAGCTTCCCGCATAGCGGTCCCTACGAGCAGTACTTC CASSFPHSGPYEQYF NA TRBV7-2 NA TRBJ2-7 15
TGTGCCAGCAGTTTTGAGACAGCGAAACCCTACGAGCAGTACTTC CASSFETAKPYEQYF NA TRBV12-3/TRBV12-4 many TRBJ2-7 15
TGCAGTGCTAGAGATCTCGGGACAGTACCGAACACCGGGGAGCTGTTTTTT CSARDLGTVPNTGELFF TRBD1 TRBV20-1 few TRBJ2-2 17
TGTGCCAGCAGTTGGGGTCCTGATAAAAGGCCTAGCAATCAGCCCCAGCATTTT CASSWGPDKRPSNQPQHF NA TRBV27 NA TRBJ1-5 18
TGTGCCAGCAGTTGGGACCGACAGGTTTTTGCTACGCAGTATTTT CASSWDRQVFATQYF NA TRBV28 few TRBJ2-3 15
TGCGCCAGCAGCTTATCGGGGTACCAAGAGACCCAGTACTTC CASSLSGYQETQYF NA TRBV5-1 NA TRBJ2-5 14
TGTGCCAGCAGCTTTGGGGGGTTCTCCTACTACGAGCAGTACTTC CASSFGGFSYYEQYF NA TRBV7-2 many TRBJ2-7 15
TGCAGTGCTAGAGATGAGAATCCTAGCATGTATGAGCAGTTCTTC CSARDENPSMYEQFF NA TRBV20-1 NA TRBJ2-1 15
TGCGCCAGCAGCTTGGCTTCCCCTAGCACAGATACGCAGTATTTT CASSLASPSTDTQYF NA TRBV5-1 NA TRBJ2-3 15
TGTGCCAGTACCCCGGGGGGGGGGTATGAGCAGTTCTTC CASTPGGGYEQFF TRBD2 TRBV19 few TRBJ2-1 13
TGTGCCAGCAGCTTGGGCCGCCAGAGCGAGCAGTACTTC CASSLGRQSEQYF NA TRBV5-6 many TRBJ2-7 13
TGTGCCAGCAGTGACGCCACAGGGGGCTACGAGCAGTACTTC CASSDATGGYEQYF TRBD1 TRBV2 few TRBJ2-7 14
TGTGCCAGGGCGTGTGAGCAGTTCTTC CARACEQFF NA TRBV28 NA TRBJ2-1 9
TGCGCCAGCAGCCCAGACAGCCTCGAGCAGTACTTC CASSPDSLEQYF NA TRBV10-2 few TRBJ2-7 12
TGTGCCAGCAGCCGTACAGCCAACACTGAAGCTTTCTTT CASSRTANTEAFF NA TRBV11-3 few TRBJ1-1 13
TGTGCCAGCAGCCAAGAATGGACTACTAATGAGCAGTTCTTC CASSQEWTTNEQFF NA TRBV3-1 few TRBJ2-1 14
TGTGCCAGCAGTCTCAGACAGCCCTACGAGCAGTACTTC CASSLRQPYEQYF NA TRBV12-3/TRBV12-4 many TRBJ2-7 13
TGCGCCAGCAGTGAGATGTGGACAAATGAGCAGTTCTTC CASSEMWTNEQFF NA TRBV10-2 NA TRBJ2-1 13
TGCGCCAGCAGCCAAGAGACCCTCACGACTAGCGGGAGGATGGGGGAGCAGTACTTC CASSQETLTTSGRMGEQYF TRBD2 TRBV4-3 few TRBJ2-7 19
TGTGCCAGCAGCCCGGTCGGTACAGAGACCCAGTACTTC CASSPVGTETQYF NA TRBV9 NA TRBJ2-5 13
TGTGCCAGCGTAGGGATGACAGATACGCAGTATTTT CASVGMTDTQYF NA TRBV7-9 NA TRBJ2-3 12
TGTGCCAGCAGTTTATTGACTAGCGGGGGGTACCAAGAGACCCAGTACTTC CASSLLTSGGYQETQYF TRBD2 TRBV27 NA TRBJ2-5 17